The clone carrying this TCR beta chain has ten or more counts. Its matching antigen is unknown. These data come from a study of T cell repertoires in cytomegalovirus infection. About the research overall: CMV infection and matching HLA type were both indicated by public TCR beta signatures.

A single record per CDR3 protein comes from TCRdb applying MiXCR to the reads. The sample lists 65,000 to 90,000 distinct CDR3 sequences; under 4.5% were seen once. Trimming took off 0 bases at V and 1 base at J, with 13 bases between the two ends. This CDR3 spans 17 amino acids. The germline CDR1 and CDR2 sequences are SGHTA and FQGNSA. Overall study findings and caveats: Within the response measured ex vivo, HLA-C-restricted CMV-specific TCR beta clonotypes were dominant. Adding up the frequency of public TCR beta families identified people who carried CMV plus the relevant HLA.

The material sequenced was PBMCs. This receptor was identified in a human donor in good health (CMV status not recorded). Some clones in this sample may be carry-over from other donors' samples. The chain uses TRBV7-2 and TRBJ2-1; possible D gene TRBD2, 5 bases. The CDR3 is CASSLALGLMSYNEQFF. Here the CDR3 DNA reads TGTGCCAGCAGCTTAGCCCTAGGACTGATGTCCTACAATGAGCAGTTCTTC.